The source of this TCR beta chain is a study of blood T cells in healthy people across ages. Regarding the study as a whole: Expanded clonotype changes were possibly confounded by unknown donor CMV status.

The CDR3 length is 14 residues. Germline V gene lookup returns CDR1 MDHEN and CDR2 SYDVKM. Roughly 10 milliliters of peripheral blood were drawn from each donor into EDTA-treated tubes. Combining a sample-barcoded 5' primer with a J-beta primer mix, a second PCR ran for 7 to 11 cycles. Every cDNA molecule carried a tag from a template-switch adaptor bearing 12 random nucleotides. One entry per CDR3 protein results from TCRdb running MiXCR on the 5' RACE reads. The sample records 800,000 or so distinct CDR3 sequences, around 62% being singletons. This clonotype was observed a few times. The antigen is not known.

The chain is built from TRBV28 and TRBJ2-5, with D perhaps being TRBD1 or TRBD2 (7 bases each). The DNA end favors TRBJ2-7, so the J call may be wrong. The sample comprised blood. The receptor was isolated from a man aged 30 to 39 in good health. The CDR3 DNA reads TGTGCCAGCAGCTGGGAGGGGACAGTTGACGAGCAGTACTTC. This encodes CASSWEGTVDEQYF.